The 10 T cell receptor beta chains below come from one sample, sequenced in a study of blood T cells in healthy people across ages. Using a J-beta primer mix together with a sample-barcoded 5' primer, a second PCR was run for roughly 6 to 12 cycles. Via MiXCR, TCRdb re-called the 5' RACE reads, giving one row per CDR3 protein. The table records 850,000 to 1,000,000 distinct CDR3 sequences, 45% to 60% of them present only once. The specimen sequenced was blood. These receptors came from a woman aged 55-70 years in good health.

CDR3 in DNA: TGTGCCAGCAGTTACTCGTCTAGCGGGGGCACAGATACGCAGTATTTT. Translation: CASSYSSSGGTDTQYF. J is TRBJ2-3 and V is TRBV6-5; 9 bases fit TRBD2. Germline lookup yields CDR1 MNHEY and CDR2 SVGAGI. The CDR3 covers 16 residues. V dropped 0 bases and J dropped 1; count of bases not matched to a gene: 2.

V is TRBV29-1 and J is TRBJ2-5, with TRBD1 matching over 8 bases. After removal of 4 bases from V and 3 bases from J, the junction contained 7 bases not matched to a gene. The CDR3 has 14 amino acids. Germline CDR1 reads SQVTM; CDR2 reads ANQGSEA. In nucleotides, the CDR3 is TGCAGCGTTGTGGATGGACAGGGAAAAGAGACCCAGTACTTC. Translated: CSVVDGQGKETQYF.

CDR3: CASSLEGLAASYNEQYF. CDR3 bases: TGCGCCAGCAGCTTGGAGGGACTAGCGGCCTCCTACAATGAGCAGTACTTC. This chain connects TRBV5-1 to TRBJ2-1; 11 nucleotides line up with TRBD2. The end of the DNA is better explained by TRBJ2-7, so the J call may be wrong. Germline V lookup: CDR1 SGHRS, CDR2 YFSETQ. The CDR3 runs to 17 residues.

The chain employs TRBV20-1 and TRBJ2-1; no clear D. CDR1 and CDR2 (germline): DFQATT, SNEGSKA (reference sequence). The CDR3 loop spans 11 amino acids. V was shortened by 1 base and J by 13 bases, with 11 bases between the two germline ends. CDR3 bases: TGCAGTGCTAGAGTCCCTTTGGAACAGTTCTTC. Its translation is CSARVPLEQFF.

The chain is built from TRBV12-3 or TRBV12-4 and TRBJ2-3, with no clear D. Trimming shortened V by 6 bases and J by 1 base, and 11 bases separated the two germline ends. This CDR3 region has 14 residues. The CDR3 here is CASRGSAGTDTQYF. Written as DNA, the CDR3 is TGTGCCAGCAGGGGATCGGCAGGCACAGATACGCAGTATTTT.

The sample holds many counts of this clonotype. The chain couples TRBV5-1 to TRBJ2-7; no firm D call. The ends were cut back, 4 bases at V and 3 bases at J, with 8 bases in the middle. The germline V gene encodes CDR1 SGHRS and CDR2 YFSETQ. The CDR3 length is 12 residues. The CDR3 loop reads CASSAGSYEQYF. CDR3 DNA sequence: TGCGCCAGCAGCGCCGGAAGCTACGAGCAGTACTTC.

This clonotype was recorded a few times. This chain uses TRBV28 with TRBJ1-2; D is perhaps TRBD1 (5 bases). The CDR3 is 16 amino acids. V was cut by 3 bases and J by 0 bases, with 14 bases left in between. From germline, CDR1 is MDHEN and CDR2 SYDVKM. This CDR3 reads CASSFQGTVTNYGYTF. The CDR3 coding sequence is TGTGCCAGCAGTTTTCAGGGAACAGTGACTAACTATGGCTACACCTTC.

This clonotype was seen more than once but under ten times. The chain joins TRBV7-6 to TRBJ2-1; 8 bases line up with TRBD2. The germline gives CDR1 SGHVS, CDR2 FNYEAQ. The J segment lost 13 bases and the V segment lost 1 base, leaving 9 bases of the junction unmatched. The CDR3 is made up of 14 amino acids. The CDR3 sequence is CASSLGFGREAQFF. Written as DNA, the CDR3 is TGTGCCAGCAGCTTAGGTTTCGGGCGGGAGGCCCAGTTCTTC.

This clonotype occurred a few times. The rearrangement links TRBV29-1 to TRBJ2-3, with 8 bases lining up with TRBD2. Germline V gives CDR1 SQVTM, CDR2 ANQGSEA. V was clipped by 4 bases and J by 5 bases; unmatched bases: 5. The CDR3 sequence is 13 residues long. CDR3 residues: CSVVREVVDTQYF. The CDR3 bases are TGCAGCGTTGTGCGGGAGGTCGTAGATACGCAGTATTTT.

V is TRBV20-1 and J is TRBJ2-3; D possibly corresponds to TRBD2 (5 bases). The CDR3 length is 13 residues. Looked up from germline, CDR1 is DFQATT and CDR2 is SNEGSKA (reference sequence). CDR3 in amino acids: CSPNGGSTDTQYF. The CDR3 DNA is TGCAGCCCAAACGGCGGGAGCACAGATACGCAGTATTTT.